This T cell receptor beta chain was profiled in a study of blood T cell repertoires in COVID-19. Study in general: Acute-phase and convalescent COVID-19 samples originated in the United States, Italy and Spain. PBMCs, B-cell-depleted T cells, or T cells provided the cDNA or gDNA that made up the material.

The CDR3 loop spans 15 amino acids. Trimming shortened V by 6 bases and J by 0 bases, and 11 bases separated the two germline ends. CDR1 and CDR2 from the germline V gene are KGHSH and LQKENI. The authors' processing: Amplified reference gene primers provided the basis for estimating nucleated cell counts. Method: immunoSEQ multiplex PCR; TCRdb's copy keeps in-frame clones and lacks some. D and trimming were read from the DNA, whereas the V and J calls and clone size are those reported in that table. This sample carries roughly 250,000 clones, 70% to 90% of them seen once, and the ten largest clones take approximately 2%. Worth noting for this clone: This sample includes further DNA sequences coding for the same CDR3.

This rearrangement joins TRBV18 to TRBJ1-4; D unclear. Sequencing was performed on peripheral blood. The receptor was derived from a woman aged 35 to 49 who had recovered from COVID-19. This CDR3 is CASSIHRATNEKLFF. The DNA for the CDR3 is TGTGCCAGCTCCATCCACAGAGCAACTAATGAAAAACTGTTTTTT. Complete variable domain (other parts from reference TRBV18 and TRBJ1-4): NAGVMQNPRHLVRRRGQEARLRCSPMKGHSHVYWYRQLPEEGLKFMVYLQKENIIDESGMPKERFSAEFPKEGPSILRIQQVVRGDSAAYFCASSIHRATNEKLFFGSGTQLSVL.